The 31 T cell receptor beta chains in this list originate from one sample, sequenced in a study of radiotherapy plus CTLA-4 blockade in lung cancer. Sequencing was performed with immunoSEQ multiplex PCR; in TCRdb, only in-frame clones are kept and a portion is missing. The data contain some 120,000 clones, 81% of them singletons. Specimen: peripheral blood, collected from a patient treated with radiotherapy plus ipilimumab. The receptor source for this set is a human donor with non-small cell lung cancer that progressed on radiotherapy plus ipilimumab. Some clones in this sample may be carry-over from other donors' samples.

The CDR3 loop is CASSQDVLAGGLYEQYF. The DNA for the CDR3 is TGCGCCAGCAGCCAAGATGTGTTGGCGGGGGGGCTGTACGAGCAGTACTTC. The V and J genes are TRBV4-3 and TRBJ2-7; 9 bases fit TRBD2. Germline trimming cut 0 bases from V and 4 bases from J; bases unmatched to any gene: 10. From germline, CDR1 is LGHNA and CDR2 YSLEER. The CDR3 spans 17 residues.

A few counts support this clone. J is TRBJ2-1 and V is TRBV6-1; no clear D. With 10 bases removed from V and 8 bases from J, the gap between germline ends came to 21 bases. CDR1 and CDR2 from the germline V gene are MNHNS and SASEGT. CDR3 length: 14 residues. CDR3 loop: CAILPPPALDEQFF. CDR3 in DNA: TGTGCCATCCTACCCCCCCCGGCCCTCGATGAGCAGTTCTTC.

The chain has TRBV5-1 and TRBJ2-5; D is perhaps TRBD2 (5 bases). Germline CDR1 and CDR2: SGHRS and YFSETQ. The ends were cut back, 0 bases at V and 2 bases at J, with 14 bases in the middle. The CDR3 extends over 16 amino acids. CDR3 nucleotides: TGCGCCAGCAGCTTGGGGTGGCTAGCCTCGCAAGAGACCCAGTACTTC. Translating it yields CASSLGWLASQETQYF.

In its sample, this clone was seen a few times. The chain has TRBV6-6 and TRBJ1-4; 8 bases are a match to TRBD1. The trim removed 2 bases at V and 4 bases at J, leaving 3 bases unmatched. This CDR3 contains 15 residues. Germline V gene lookup returns CDR1 MNHNY and CDR2 SVGAGI (reference sequence). The CDR3 protein is CASSYDGQGNEKLFF. The CDR3 DNA reads as TGTGCCAGCAGTTACGATGGACAGGGTAATGAAAAACTGTTTTTT.

The chain joins TRBV5-1 to TRBJ2-2, with TRBD2 matching 8 bases. The CDR3 totals 18 residues. CDR1 SGHRS and CDR2 YFSETQ come from the germline V gene. Trimming took 3 bases from V and 3 from J; bases not matched to a gene: 13. The CDR3 DNA reads TGCGCCAGCAGCTCTCGAAGAACGACTAGCGAGTACACCGGGGAGCTGTTTTTT. Its translation: CASSSRRTTSEYTGELFF.

This rearrangement joins TRBV30 to TRBJ1-1, with D uncertain. With 5 bases removed from V and 1 base from J, the gap between germline ends came to 11 bases. The germline CDR1 and CDR2 sequences are GTSNPN and SVGIG (reference sequence). The CDR3 totals 13 residues. For the CDR3, the DNA is TGTGCCTGGGGCGGTTTAGGGAACACTGAAGCTTTCTTT. Protein: CAWGGLGNTEAFF.

This clone is labeled as medium-sized. The gene calls are TRBV6-5 and TRBJ1-2; no definite D call. The CDR3 totals 11 residues. V lost 4 bases and J lost 8, with 8 bases in between. Germline values: CDR1 MNHEY, CDR2 SVGAGI. CDR3 sequence: CASSLDGGYTF. For the CDR3, the DNA is TGTGCCAGCAGTTTGGACGGGGGCTACACCTTC.

The chain combines TRBV9 with TRBJ2-1; D possibly matches TRBD1 or TRBD2 (5 bases each). Trimming pared 0 bases from V and 3 bases from J, leaving 10 bases between. Germline V gene sequence: CDR1 SGDLS, CDR2 YYNGEE. This CDR3 has 15 residues. CDR3 region: CASSVGAGSYNEQFF. In DNA form, the CDR3 reads TGTGCCAGCAGCGTAGGGGCAGGGAGCTACAATGAGCAGTTCTTC.

V gene TRBV18 combines with J gene TRBJ2-3; 9 bases match TRBD1. This CDR3 has 17 amino acids. The germline CDR1 and CDR2 sequences are KGHSH and LQKENI. The junction had 5 bases not matched to a gene; V was cut back by 0 bases and J by 1 base. The CDR3 DNA follows: TGTGCCAGCTCACCACCGGGACAGGGCATCCGCACAGATACGCAGTATTTT. Its protein product is CASSPPGQGIRTDTQYF.

This chain links TRBV4-1 with TRBJ1-1; no definite D call. This CDR3 is 14 amino acids long. V lost 4 bases to trimming and J lost 7 bases, with 16 bases between them. Germline-derived CDR1 and CDR2 are MGHRA and YSYEKL. The CDR3 nucleotides read TGCGCCAGCAGCCGGGATACTGGTCACGATGAAGCTTTCTTT. Protein: CASSRDTGHDEAFF.

The chain recombines TRBV7-6 with TRBJ2-7; 7 bases map to TRBD2. This CDR3 comprises 13 residues. CDR1 is SGHVS, CDR2 FNYEAQ, per germline. The junction had 7 bases not matched to a gene; V was cut back by 5 bases and J by 6 bases. CDR3 region: CASSPMGGSEQYF. Written as DNA, the CDR3 is TGTGCCAGCAGCCCTATGGGGGGGTCCGAGCAGTACTTC.

CDR3 DNA sequence: TGTGCCAGCAGCAGCCTGGGGCTAGCGGGGGGAAATGAGCAGTTCTTC. Its protein is CASSSLGLAGGNEQFF. V is TRBV5-4 and J is TRBJ2-1; 11 bases map to TRBD2. Germline V gene data show CDR1 as SGHNT and CDR2 as YYREEE (reference sequence). The trim removed 4 bases at V and 7 bases at J, leaving 10 bases unmatched. The CDR3 runs 16 residues.

This clone was detected only a few times. The chain is built from TRBV6-5 and TRBJ1-5; D remains unclear. The V end was cut by 5 bases, the J end by 0 bases, with 8 bases between. From germline, CDR1 is MNHEY and CDR2 SVGAGI. The length of the CDR3 is 14 residues. The CDR3 protein is CASSQVYSNQPQHF. Here the CDR3 DNA reads TGTGCCAGCAGTCAGGTTTATAGCAATCAGCCCCAGCATTTT.

The chain combines TRBV6-5 with TRBJ1-6; 7 bases agree with TRBD1. V shed 2 bases and J 4 bases; nucleotides not matched to a gene: 5. Germline CDR1 is MNHEY and CDR2 is SVGAGI. CDR3 length: 16 amino acids. CDR3 in amino acids: CASSYGDREYNSPLHF. The CDR3 DNA sequence: TGTGCCAGCAGTTACGGAGACAGGGAGTATAATTCACCCCTCCACTTT.

V and J are TRBV9 and TRBJ2-7; TRBD2 might be the D (5 bases). Germline CDR1 reads SGDLS; CDR2 reads YYNGEE. The CDR3 is 14 amino acids. V dropped 0 bases and J dropped 1 base, with 8 bases sitting between them. The chain's CDR3 is CASSVDGGSYEQYF. In nucleotides, the CDR3 is TGTGCCAGCAGCGTAGATGGCGGGTCCTACGAGCAGTACTTC.

This clone has a single count. The chain employs TRBV5-6 and TRBJ2-5; TRBD2 agrees at 10 bases. Germline V gene lookup returns CDR1 SGHDT and CDR2 YYEEEE. V was clipped by 4 bases and J by 0 bases; unmatched bases: 15. This CDR3 contains 19 residues. CDR3 residues: CASSPLAGAVPLYQETQYF. As DNA, the CDR3 is TGTGCCAGCAGCCCCCTAGCGGGGGCCGTTCCTTTGTACCAAGAGACCCAGTACTTC.

V usage is TRBV27 and J usage is TRBJ1-1, with a weak D call TRBD1 (5 bases). Germline V gives CDR1 MNHEY, CDR2 SMNVEV (reference sequence). The length of the CDR3 is 17 residues. V was trimmed by 2 bases and J by 0 bases, leaving 16 bases between them. The CDR3 sequence: CASSLMNPGTVNTEAFF. The CDR3 nucleotides read TGTGCCAGCAGTTTAATGAACCCCGGGACCGTGAACACTGAAGCTTTCTTT.

The chain has TRBV7-2 and TRBJ2-3; D is undetermined. Trimming pared 0 bases from V and 7 bases from J, leaving 8 bases between. Germline CDR1 SGHTA, CDR2 FQGNSA. This CDR3 spans 13 amino acids. The CDR3 nucleotides read TGTGCCAGCAGCTTAGCGCTCAGAAATACGCAGTATTTT. It is translated as CASSLALRNTQYF. Drawing the rest from reference TRBV7-2 and TRBJ2-3, the complete variable domain is GAGVSQSPSNKVTEKGKDVELRCDPISGHTALYWYRQSLGQGLEFLIYFQGNSAPDKSGLPSDRFSAERTGGSVSTLTIQRTQQEDSAVYLCASSLALRNTQYFGPGTRLTVL.

The chain employs TRBV4-2 and TRBJ2-7, with TRBD1 matching over 9 bases. The CDR3 covers 14 residues. Germline trimming cut 0 bases from V and 4 bases from J; bases unmatched to any gene: 1. Germline V gene sequence: CDR1 LGHNA, CDR2 YNFKEQ. The CDR3 is CASSQDDRGYEQYF. The CDR3 DNA reads TGTGCCAGCAGCCAAGATGACAGGGGGTACGAGCAGTACTTC.

This rearrangement joins TRBV5-6 to TRBJ1-5; D is uncertain. CDR3 length equals 14 residues. The germline V gene has CDR1 SGHDT and CDR2 YYEEEE. V lost 2 bases, J lost 5 bases, and 11 bases lay in between. CDR3 coding DNA: TGTGCCAGCAGCTTAAACGTGGGGTATCAGCCCCAGCATTTT. This codes for CASSLNVGYQPQHF.

The V call is TRBV12-5, the J call TRBJ2-2, with 7 bases fitting TRBD1. The CDR3 loop spans 16 amino acids. Per germline, CDR1 LGHNT and CDR2 FRNRAP. V lost 2 bases and J lost 5; bases outside the gene matches: 8. The CDR3 DNA reads TGTGCTAGTGGTTTGTATCGGGGACAGATTACCGGGGAGCTGTTTTTT. It translates to CASGLYRGQITGELFF.

The rearrangement links TRBV30 to TRBJ1-1; weak D call: TRBD1 (6 bases). Between the trimmed V and J ends, which lost 6 bases and 11 bases, there was a span of 13 bases. Germline V lookup: CDR1 GTSNPN, CDR2 SVGIG (reference sequence). The CDR3 has 10 amino acids. The CDR3 coding sequence is TGTGCCTGTAAAGGGGGTAGGGCTTTCTTT. This encodes CACKGGRAFF.

The rearrangement joins TRBV19 to TRBJ1-5; 7 positions agree with TRBD1. V gave up 5 bases and J gave up 0 bases; unmatched junction bases: 10. CDR1 is LNHDA and CDR2 is SQIVND in the germline V gene (reference sequence). This CDR3 spans 17 amino acids. This chain's CDR3 is CASSGSEGARSNQPQHF. Here the CDR3 DNA reads TGTGCCAGTAGTGGAAGTGAGGGGGCCCGTAGCAATCAGCCCCAGCATTTT. Full variable domain (remainder filled in from reference TRBV19 and TRBJ1-5): DGGITQSPKYLFRKEGQNVTLSCEQNLNHDAMYWYRQDPGQGLRLIYYSQIVNDFQKGDIAEGYSVSREKKESFPLTVTSAQKNPTAFYLCASSGSEGARSNQPQHFGDGTRLSIL.

V and J are TRBV5-5 and TRBJ2-3, with unresolved D. Trimming took 0 bases from V and 5 from J, leaving 16 bases between them. In germline, CDR1 is SGHKS, CDR2 YYEKEE (reference sequence). There are 16 residues in the CDR3. The CDR3 is CASSLVRTAYLDTQYF. The DNA for the CDR3 is TGTGCCAGCAGCTTGGTTAGGACGGCATATTTAGATACGCAGTATTTT.

V gene TRBV5-1 combines with J gene TRBJ2-5; TRBD2 aligns across 8 bases. The V segment lost 4 bases and the J segment 3 bases; nucleotides outside the gene matches: 8. The V gene's germline CDR1 is SGHRS and CDR2 YFSETQ. CDR3 length equals 15 residues. The CDR3 here is CASSPGGLGKETQYF. CDR3 sequence (DNA): TGCGCCAGCAGCCCGGGGGGACTAGGTAAAGAGACCCAGTACTTC.

The chain employs TRBV19 and TRBJ2-1; D is perhaps TRBD2 (5 bases). This CDR3 spans 13 amino acids. V was shortened by 0 bases and J by 12 bases, with 12 bases between the two germline ends. CDR1 and CDR2 (germline): LNHDA, SQIVND (reference sequence). Here the CDR3 DNA reads TGTGCCAGTAGTATAGAAGCTAGCCAAACGCAGTTCTTC. This encodes CASSIEASQTQFF.

The chain recombines TRBV27 with TRBJ1-2; 10 bases line up with TRBD1. The CDR3 covers 13 residues. J gave up 6 bases and V 6 bases, and 4 bases lay outside the gene matches. Germline V gene lookup returns CDR1 MNHEY and CDR2 SMNVEV (reference sequence). The CDR3 bases are TGTGCCAGCAGCCGACAGGGGGCGGATGGCTACACCTTC. Its protein product is CASSRQGADGYTF.

This sequence joins TRBV9 and TRBJ1-2; 10 bases match TRBD1. The CDR3 totals 13 residues. J gave up 14 bases and V 4 bases, and 11 bases lay outside the gene matches. CDR1 and CDR2 from the germline V gene are SGDLS and YYNGEE. The CDR3 here is CASSTTGTGDSTF. The CDR3, as DNA: TGTGCCAGCAGCACTACCGGGACAGGGGACTCTACCTTC. Together with reference TRBV9 and TRBJ1-2, the CDR3 gives the full variable domain: DSGVTQTPKHLITATGQRVTLRCSPRSGDLSVYWYQQSLDQGLQFLIQYYNGEERAKGNILERFSAQQFPDLHSELNLSSLELGDSALYFCASSTTGTGDSTFGSGTRLTVV.

The sample holds one count of this clone. The rearrangement joins TRBV18 to TRBJ1-2; maybe TRBD1 (6 bases). The CDR3 contains 13 residues. Germline assignment: CDR1 KGHSH and CDR2 LQKENI. Trimming took 5 bases from V and 7 from J, leaving 14 bases between them. CDR3 sequence (DNA): TGTGCCAGCTCATCCAGGGGTTTTGGTGGCTACACCTTC. Translating it yields CASSSRGFGGYTF.

CDR3 sequence reads: CSAGGGTGHDEQYF. The CDR3, as DNA: TGCAGCGCGGGGGGCGGGACAGGGCACGACGAGCAGTACTTC. The chain links TRBV29-1 to TRBJ2-7, with 9 nucleotides matching TRBD1. The CDR3 contains 14 residues. Germline CDR1 SQVTM, CDR2 ANQGSEA. V lost 7 bases and J lost 5; bases outside the gene matches: 12.

The rearrangement uses TRBV5-5 and TRBJ2-2; D perhaps matches TRBD1 (6 bases). From germline, CDR1 is SGHKS and CDR2 YYEKEE (reference sequence). The CDR3 is 15 residues long. The germline V and J ends were trimmed by 9 bases and 5 bases, with 20 bases remaining between them. CDR3 residues: CATEGQGPGTGELFF. CDR3 coding DNA: TGTGCCACCGAAGGGCAGGGGCCGGGGACCGGGGAGCTGTTTTTT.